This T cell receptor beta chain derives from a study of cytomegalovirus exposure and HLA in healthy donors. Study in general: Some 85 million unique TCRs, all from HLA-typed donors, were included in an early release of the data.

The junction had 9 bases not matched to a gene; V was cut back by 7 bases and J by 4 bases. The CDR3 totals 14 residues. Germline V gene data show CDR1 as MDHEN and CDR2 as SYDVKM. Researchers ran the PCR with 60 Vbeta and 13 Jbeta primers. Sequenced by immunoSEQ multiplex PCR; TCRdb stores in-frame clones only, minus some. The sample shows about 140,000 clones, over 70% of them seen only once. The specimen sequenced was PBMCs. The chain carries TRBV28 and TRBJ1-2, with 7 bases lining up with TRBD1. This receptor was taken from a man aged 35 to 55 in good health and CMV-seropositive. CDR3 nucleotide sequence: TGTGCCAGCAACTCAGGGGGTCTCGCCTATGGCTACACCTTC. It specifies CASNSGGLAYGYTF.